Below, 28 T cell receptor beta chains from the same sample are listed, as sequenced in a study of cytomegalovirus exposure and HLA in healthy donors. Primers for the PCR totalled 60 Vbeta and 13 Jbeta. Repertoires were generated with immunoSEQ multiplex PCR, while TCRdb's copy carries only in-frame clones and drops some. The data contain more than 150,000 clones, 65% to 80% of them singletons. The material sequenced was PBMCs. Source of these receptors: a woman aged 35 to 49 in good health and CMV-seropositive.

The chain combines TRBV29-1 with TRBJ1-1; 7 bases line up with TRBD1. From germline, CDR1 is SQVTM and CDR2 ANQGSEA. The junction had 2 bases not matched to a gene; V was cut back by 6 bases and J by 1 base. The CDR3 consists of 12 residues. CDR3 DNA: TGCAGCGTGAGGACAGGGAACACTGAAGCTTTCTTT. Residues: CSVRTGNTEAFF.

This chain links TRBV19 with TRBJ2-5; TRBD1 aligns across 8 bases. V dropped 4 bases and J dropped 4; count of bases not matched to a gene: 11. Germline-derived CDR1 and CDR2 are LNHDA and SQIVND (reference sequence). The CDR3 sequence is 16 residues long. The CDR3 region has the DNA TGTGCCAGTAGTAGAGCGGCAGGGGGCTCATCAGAGACCCAGTACTTC. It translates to CASSRAAGGSSETQYF. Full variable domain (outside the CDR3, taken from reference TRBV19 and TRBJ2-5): DGGITQSPKYLFRKEGQNVTLSCEQNLNHDAMYWYRQDPGQGLRLIYYSQIVNDFQKGDIAEGYSVSREKKESFPLTVTSAQKNPTAFYLCASSRAAGGSSETQYFGPGTRLLVL.

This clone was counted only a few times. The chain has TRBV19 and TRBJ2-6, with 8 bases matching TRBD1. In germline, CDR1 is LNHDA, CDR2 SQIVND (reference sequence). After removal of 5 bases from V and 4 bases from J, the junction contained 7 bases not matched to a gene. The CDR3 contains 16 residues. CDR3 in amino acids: CASSPGQGTGANVLTF. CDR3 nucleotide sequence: TGTGCCAGTAGTCCCGGACAGGGCACAGGGGCCAACGTCCTGACTTTC.

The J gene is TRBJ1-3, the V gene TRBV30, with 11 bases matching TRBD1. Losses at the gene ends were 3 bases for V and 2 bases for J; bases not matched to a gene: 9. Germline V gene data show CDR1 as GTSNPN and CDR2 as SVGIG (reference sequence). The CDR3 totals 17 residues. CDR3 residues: CAWRTDRGRIAGNTIYF. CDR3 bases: TGTGCCTGGAGGACGGACAGGGGGCGAATCGCTGGAAACACCATATATTTT.

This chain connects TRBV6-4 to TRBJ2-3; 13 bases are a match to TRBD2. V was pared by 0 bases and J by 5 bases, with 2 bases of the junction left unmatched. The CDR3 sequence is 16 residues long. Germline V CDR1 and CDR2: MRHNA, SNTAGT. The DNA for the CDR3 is TGTGCCAGCAGTGACTCGACTAGCGGGGGGATAGATACGCAGTATTTT. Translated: CASSDSTSGGIDTQYF.

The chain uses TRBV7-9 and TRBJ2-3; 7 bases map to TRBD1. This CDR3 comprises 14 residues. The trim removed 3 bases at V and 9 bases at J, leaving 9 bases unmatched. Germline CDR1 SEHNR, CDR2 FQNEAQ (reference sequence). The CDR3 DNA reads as TGTGCCAGCAGCTTGGGATCGACAGGGAACACGCAGTATTTT. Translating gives CASSLGSTGNTQYF.

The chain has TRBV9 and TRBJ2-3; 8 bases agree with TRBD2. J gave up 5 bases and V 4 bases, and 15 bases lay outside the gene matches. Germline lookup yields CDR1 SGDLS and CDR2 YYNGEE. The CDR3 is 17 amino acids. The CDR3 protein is CASSQIGERGWRDTQYF. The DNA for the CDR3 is TGTGCCAGCAGCCAGATTGGGGAGCGGGGGTGGAGAGATACGCAGTATTTT.

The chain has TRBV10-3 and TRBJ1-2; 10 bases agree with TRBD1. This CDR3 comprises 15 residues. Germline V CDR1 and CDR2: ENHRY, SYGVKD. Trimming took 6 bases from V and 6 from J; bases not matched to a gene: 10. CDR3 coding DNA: TGTGCCATCAGCGAACTCAGACAGGGGGCCAATGGCTACACCTTC. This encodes CAISELRQGANGYTF.

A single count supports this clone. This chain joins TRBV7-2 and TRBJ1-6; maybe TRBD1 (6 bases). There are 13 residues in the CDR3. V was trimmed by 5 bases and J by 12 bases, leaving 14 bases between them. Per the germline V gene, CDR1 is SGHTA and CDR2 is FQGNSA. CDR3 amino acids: CASSHGGLLPLHF. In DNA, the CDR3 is TGTGCCAGCAGCCACGGGGGGCTCTTACCCCTCCACTTT.

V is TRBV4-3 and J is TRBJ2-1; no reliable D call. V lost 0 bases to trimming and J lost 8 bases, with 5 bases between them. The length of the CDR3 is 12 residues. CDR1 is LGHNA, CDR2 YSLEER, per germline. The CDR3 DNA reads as TGCGCCAGCAGCCAAGATCACTATGAGCAGTTCTTC. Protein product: CASSQDHYEQFF.

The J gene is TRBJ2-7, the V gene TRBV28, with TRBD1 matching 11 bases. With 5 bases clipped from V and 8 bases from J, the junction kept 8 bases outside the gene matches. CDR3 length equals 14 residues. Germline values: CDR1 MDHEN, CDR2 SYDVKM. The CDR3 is CASSPRTGGPQQYF. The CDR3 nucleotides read TGTGCCAGCAGTCCTCGGACAGGGGGCCCTCAGCAGTACTTC.

As DNA, the CDR3 is TGTGCCAGCAGTCAAACAACCACTAGCTTCAATGAGCAGTTCTTC. It yields the protein CASSQTTTSFNEQFF. V and J are TRBV7-3 and TRBJ2-1; maybe TRBD2 (6 bases). Germline V gene lookup returns CDR1 SGHTA and CDR2 FQGTGA. The ends were cut back, 6 bases at V and 6 bases at J, with 18 bases in the middle. The CDR3 runs 15 residues. The full variable domain, rest sourced from reference TRBV7-3 and TRBJ2-1, is GAGVSQTPSNKVTEKGKYVELRCDPISGHTALYWYRQSLGQGPEFLIYFQGTGAADDSGLPNDRFFAVRPEGSVSTLKIQRTERGDSAVYLCASSQTTTSFNEQFFGPGTRLTVL.

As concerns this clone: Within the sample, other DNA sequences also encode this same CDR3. The CDR3 sequence: CASSRGNQPQHF. DNA of the CDR3: TGTGCCAGCTCTCGGGGGAATCAGCCCCAGCATTTT. The chain uses TRBV18 and TRBJ1-5; possibly TRBD1 for D (5 bases). CDR3 length: 12 amino acids. The germline gives CDR1 KGHSH, CDR2 LQKENI. V was trimmed by 6 bases and J by 4 bases, leaving 7 bases between them.

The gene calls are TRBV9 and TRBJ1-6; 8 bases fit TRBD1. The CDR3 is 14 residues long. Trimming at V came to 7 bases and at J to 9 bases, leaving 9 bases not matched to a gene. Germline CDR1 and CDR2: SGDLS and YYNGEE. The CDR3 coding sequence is TGTGCCAGCTCCATGACAGGGGATTCTTCACCCCTCCACTTT. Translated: CASSMTGDSSPLHF.

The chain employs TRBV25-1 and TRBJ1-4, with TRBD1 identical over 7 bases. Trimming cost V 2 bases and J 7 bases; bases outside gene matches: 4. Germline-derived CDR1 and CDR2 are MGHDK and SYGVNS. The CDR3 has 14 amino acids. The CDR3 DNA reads TGTGCCAGCAGTGAAGACAGGGAGATTGAAAAACTGTTTTTT. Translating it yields CASSEDREIEKLFF.

The CDR3 sequence: CASSLTGTPYTEAFF. The DNA for the CDR3 is TGTGCCAGCAGCCTGACCGGGACACCCTACACTGAAGCTTTCTTT. The chain combines TRBV14 with TRBJ1-1, with D tentatively TRBD1 (6 bases). This CDR3 spans 15 amino acids. V lost 4 bases and J lost 3, with 15 bases in between. Germline V lookup: CDR1 SGHDN, CDR2 FVKESK.

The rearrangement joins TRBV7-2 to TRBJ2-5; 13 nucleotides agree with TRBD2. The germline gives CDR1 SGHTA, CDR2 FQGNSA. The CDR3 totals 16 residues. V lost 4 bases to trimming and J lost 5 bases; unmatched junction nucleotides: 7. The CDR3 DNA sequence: TGTGCCAGCAGCTCAGGACTAGCGGGGGTGAGCGAGACCCAGTACTTC. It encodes CASSSGLAGVSETQYF.

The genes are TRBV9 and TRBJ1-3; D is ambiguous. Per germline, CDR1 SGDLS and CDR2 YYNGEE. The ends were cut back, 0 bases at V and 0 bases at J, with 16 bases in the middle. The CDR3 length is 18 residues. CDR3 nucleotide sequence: TGTGCCAGCAGCGTAGGGCACCAGAAAAAAAGCTCTGGAAACACCATATATTTT. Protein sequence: CASSVGHQKKSSGNTIYF.

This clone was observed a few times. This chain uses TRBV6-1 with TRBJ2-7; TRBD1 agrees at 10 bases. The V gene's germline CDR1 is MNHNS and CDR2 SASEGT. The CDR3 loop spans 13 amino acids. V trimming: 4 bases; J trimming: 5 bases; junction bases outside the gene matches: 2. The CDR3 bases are TGTGCCAGCAGTGGGGACAGGGGTCACGAGCAGTACTTC. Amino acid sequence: CASSGDRGHEQYF.

The CDR3 coding sequence is TGTGCCAGCAGCTTAAATTTCGGACTAGCGACTTACAATGAGCAGTTCTTC. It is translated as CASSLNFGLATYNEQFF. The chain combines TRBV7-9 with TRBJ2-1; 9 bases agree with TRBD2. The CDR3 consists of 17 residues. With 2 bases clipped from V and 4 bases from J, the junction kept 9 bases outside the gene matches. Germline CDR1 reads SEHNR; CDR2 reads FQNEAQ (reference sequence). The variable domain in full, with the rest retrieved from reference TRBV7-9 and TRBJ2-1, is DTGVSQNPRHKITKRGQNVTFRCDPISEHNRLYWYRQTLGQGPEFLTYFQNEAQLEKSRLLSDRFSAERPKGSFSTLEIQRTEQGDSAMYLCASSLNFGLATYNEQFFGPGTRLTVL.

CDR3 protein: CASSLAGRDTDTQYF. Written as DNA, the CDR3 is TGCGCCAGCAGCTTGGCAGGGAGGGACACAGATACGCAGTATTTT. J is TRBJ2-3 and V is TRBV5-1, with TRBD2 identical over 7 bases. After removal of 0 bases from V and 2 bases from J, the junction contained 3 bases not matched to a gene. The CDR3 spans 15 residues. Looked up from germline, CDR1 is SGHRS and CDR2 is YFSETQ.

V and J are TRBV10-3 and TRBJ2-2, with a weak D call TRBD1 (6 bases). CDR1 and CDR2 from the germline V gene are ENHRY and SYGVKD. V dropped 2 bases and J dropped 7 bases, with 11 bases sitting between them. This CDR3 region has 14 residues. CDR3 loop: CAISEDRTHGELFF. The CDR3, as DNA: TGTGCCATCAGTGAGGACAGGACCCACGGGGAGCTGTTTTTT.

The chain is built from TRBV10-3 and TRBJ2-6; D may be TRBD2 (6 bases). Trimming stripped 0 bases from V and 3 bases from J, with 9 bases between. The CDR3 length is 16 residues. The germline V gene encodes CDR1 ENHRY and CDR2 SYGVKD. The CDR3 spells CAISESAGFGANVLTF. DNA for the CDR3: TGTGCCATCAGTGAGTCGGCGGGGTTTGGGGCCAACGTCCTGACTTTC.

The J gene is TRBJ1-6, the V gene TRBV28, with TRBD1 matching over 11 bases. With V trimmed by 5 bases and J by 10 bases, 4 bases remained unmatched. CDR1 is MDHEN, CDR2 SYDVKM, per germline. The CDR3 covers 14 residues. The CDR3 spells CASSEGTGGSPLHF. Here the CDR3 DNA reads TGTGCCAGCAGTGAGGGGACAGGGGGGTCACCCCTCCACTTT.

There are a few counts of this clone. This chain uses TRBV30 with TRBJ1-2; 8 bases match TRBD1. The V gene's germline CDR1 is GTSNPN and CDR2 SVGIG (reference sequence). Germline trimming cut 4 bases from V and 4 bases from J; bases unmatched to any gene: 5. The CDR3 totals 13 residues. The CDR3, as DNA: TGTGCCTGGAATGCAGGGGGCTCCTATGGCTACACCTTC. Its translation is CAWNAGGSYGYTF.

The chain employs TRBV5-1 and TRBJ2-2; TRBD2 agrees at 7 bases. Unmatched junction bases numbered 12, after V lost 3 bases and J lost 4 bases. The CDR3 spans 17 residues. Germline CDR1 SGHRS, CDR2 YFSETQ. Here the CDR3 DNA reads TGCGCCAGCAGCTCCGTGCGGGGGACGACGGGCACCGGGGAGCTGTTTTTT. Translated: CASSSVRGTTGTGELFF.

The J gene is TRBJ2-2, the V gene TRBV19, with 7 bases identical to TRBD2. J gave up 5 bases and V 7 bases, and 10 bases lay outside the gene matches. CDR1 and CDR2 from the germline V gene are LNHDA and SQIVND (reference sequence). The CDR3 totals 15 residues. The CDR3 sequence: CASTKGLTKTGELFF. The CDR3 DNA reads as TGTGCCAGTACAAAGGGACTAACCAAGACCGGGGAGCTGTTTTTT.

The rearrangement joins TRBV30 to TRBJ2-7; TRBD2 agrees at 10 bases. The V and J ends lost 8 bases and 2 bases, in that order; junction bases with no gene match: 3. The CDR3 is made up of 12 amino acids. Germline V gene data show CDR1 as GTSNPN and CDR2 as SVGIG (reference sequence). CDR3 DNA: TGTGCCGCCACTAGCGGGGCCTACGAGCAGTACTTC. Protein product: CAATSGAYEQYF.